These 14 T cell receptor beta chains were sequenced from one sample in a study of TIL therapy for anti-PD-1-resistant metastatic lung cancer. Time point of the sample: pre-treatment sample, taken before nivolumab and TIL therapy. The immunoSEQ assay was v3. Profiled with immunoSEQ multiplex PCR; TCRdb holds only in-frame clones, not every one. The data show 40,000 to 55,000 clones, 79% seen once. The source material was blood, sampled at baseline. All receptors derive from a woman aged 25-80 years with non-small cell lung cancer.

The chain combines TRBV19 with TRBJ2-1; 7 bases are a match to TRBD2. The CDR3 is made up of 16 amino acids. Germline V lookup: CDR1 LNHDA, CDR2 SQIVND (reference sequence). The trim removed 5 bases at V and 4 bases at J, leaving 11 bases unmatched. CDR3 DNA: TGTGCCAGTAGTGCCCAGAGCGGGATCCAGTACAATGAGCAGTTCTTC. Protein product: CASSAQSGIQYNEQFF.

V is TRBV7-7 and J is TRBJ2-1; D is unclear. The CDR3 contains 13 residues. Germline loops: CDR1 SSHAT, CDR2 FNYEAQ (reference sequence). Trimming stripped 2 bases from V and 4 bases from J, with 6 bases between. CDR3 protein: CASSLTHYNEQFF. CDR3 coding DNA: TGTGCCAGCAGCTTAACCCATTACAATGAGCAGTTCTTC.

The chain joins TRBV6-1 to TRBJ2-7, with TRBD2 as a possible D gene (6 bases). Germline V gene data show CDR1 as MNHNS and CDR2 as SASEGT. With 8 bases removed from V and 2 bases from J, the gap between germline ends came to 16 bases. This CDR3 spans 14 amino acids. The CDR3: CASRRDLNTYEQYF. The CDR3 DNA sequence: TGTGCCAGCCGCCGGGACTTAAACACCTACGAGCAGTACTTC.

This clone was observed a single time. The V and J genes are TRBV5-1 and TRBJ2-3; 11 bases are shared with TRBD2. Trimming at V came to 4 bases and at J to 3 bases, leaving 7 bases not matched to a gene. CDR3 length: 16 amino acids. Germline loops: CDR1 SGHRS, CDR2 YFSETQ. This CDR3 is CASSPTSGGPTDTQYF. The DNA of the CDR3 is TGCGCCAGCAGCCCTACTAGCGGGGGCCCAACAGATACGCAGTATTTT.

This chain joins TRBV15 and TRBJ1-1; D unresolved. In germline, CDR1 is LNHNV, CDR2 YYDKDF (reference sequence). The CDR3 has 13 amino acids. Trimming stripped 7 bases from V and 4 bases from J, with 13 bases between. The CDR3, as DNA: TGTGCCACCATGGCCCTATGGGGCACTGAAGCTTTCTTT. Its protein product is CATMALWGTEAFF.

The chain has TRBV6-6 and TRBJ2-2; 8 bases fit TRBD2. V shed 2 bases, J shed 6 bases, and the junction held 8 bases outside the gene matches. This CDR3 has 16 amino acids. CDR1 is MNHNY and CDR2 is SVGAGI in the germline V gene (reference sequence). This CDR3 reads CASSYPAGGSAGELFF. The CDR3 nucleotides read TGTGCCAGCAGTTACCCCGCGGGGGGTAGCGCCGGGGAGCTGTTTTTT.

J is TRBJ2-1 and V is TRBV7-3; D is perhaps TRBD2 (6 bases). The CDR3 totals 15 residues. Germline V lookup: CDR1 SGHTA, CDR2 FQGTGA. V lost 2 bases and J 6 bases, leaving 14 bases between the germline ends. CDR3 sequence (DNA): TGTGCCAGCAGCTTACGGGGACTGACTAGCAATGAGCAGTTCTTC. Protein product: CASSLRGLTSNEQFF.

Here the CDR3 reads CASSGLAGAYEQYF. The DNA of the CDR3 is TGTGCCAGCAGTGGACTAGCGGGAGCCTACGAGCAGTACTTC. The chain has TRBV6-6 and TRBJ2-7, with TRBD2 identical over 13 bases. Germline trimming cut 5 bases from V and 2 bases from J; bases unmatched to any gene: 0. CDR1 and CDR2 (germline): MNHNY, SVGAGI (reference sequence). The CDR3 has 14 amino acids.

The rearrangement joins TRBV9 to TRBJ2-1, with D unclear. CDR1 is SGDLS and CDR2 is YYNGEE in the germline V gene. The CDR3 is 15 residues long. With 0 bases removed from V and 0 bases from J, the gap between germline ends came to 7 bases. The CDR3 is CASSVDYSSYNEQFF. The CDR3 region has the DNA TGTGCCAGCAGCGTAGATTATAGCTCCTACAATGAGCAGTTCTTC.

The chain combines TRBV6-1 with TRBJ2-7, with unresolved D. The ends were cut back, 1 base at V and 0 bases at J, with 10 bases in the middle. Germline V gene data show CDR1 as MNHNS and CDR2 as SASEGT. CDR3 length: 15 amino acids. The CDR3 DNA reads TGTGCCAGCAGTGAAGAAATGCCGGCCTCCTACGAGCAGTACTTC. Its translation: CASSEEMPASYEQYF.

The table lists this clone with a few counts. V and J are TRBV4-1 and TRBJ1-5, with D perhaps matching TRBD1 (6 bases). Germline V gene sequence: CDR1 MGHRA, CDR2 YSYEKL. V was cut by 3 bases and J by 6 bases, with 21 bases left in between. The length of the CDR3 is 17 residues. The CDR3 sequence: CASSHFGRGRKGQPQHF. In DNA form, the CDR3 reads TGCGCCAGCAGCCATTTCGGCAGGGGAAGAAAGGGTCAGCCCCAGCATTTT.

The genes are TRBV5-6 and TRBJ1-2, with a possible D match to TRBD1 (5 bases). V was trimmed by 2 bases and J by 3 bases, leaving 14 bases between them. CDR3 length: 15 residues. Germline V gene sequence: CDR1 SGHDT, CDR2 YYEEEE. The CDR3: CASSFRDRRHYGYTF. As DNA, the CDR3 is TGTGCCAGCAGCTTCCGGGACCGCCGTCACTATGGCTACACCTTC.

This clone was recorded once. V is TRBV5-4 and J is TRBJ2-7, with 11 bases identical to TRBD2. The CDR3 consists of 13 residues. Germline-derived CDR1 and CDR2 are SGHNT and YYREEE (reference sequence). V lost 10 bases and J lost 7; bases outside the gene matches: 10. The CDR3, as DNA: TGTGCCGCAACTAGCGGGAGTGAGGGGGAGCAGTACTTC. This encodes CAATSGSEGEQYF.

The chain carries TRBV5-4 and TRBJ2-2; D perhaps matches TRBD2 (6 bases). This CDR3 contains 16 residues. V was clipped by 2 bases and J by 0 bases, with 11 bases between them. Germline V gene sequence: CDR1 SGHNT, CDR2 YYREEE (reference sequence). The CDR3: CASSLFTSPNTGELFF. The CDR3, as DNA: TGTGCCAGCAGCTTATTTACTAGCCCGAACACCGGGGAGCTGTTTTTT.